This T cell receptor beta chain stems from a study of radiotherapy plus CTLA-4 blockade in lung cancer (dated by TCRdb to 2016 to 2018). Concerning the study at large: Among the enrolled patients, about 19% had an objective response, and 31% reached disease control. Results and caveats for the whole study, not just this receptor: TCR clones derived from tumors expanded in peripheral blood after treatment with radiotherapy and ipilimumab. Early dynamic changes in blood T cell clones, together with increased serum interferon-beta after radiation, were reported as the strongest predictors of response.

Of note for this clone: Which antigen it targets is not known. Base qualities were left out, and no much larger clone turns up one base away.

The receptor library was made with the immunoSEQ multiplex PCR assay. TCRdb retrieved this table from immuneACCESS and kept in-frame rearrangements only. Not all clones are present; in checked studies, unresolved V genes account for under half, and no reason is known for the remainder. The sample table shows 20,000 or so clones, and roughly 83% are seen once. 23% of the sample is in the top ten clones. Focal radiation therapy combined with CTLA-4 blockade (ipilimumab) was tested in patients with chemo-refractory metastatic non-small-cell lung cancer. V loses 4 bases of germline sequence and J loses 1 base, and the interval between the two ends is 10 bases. From the cysteine up to the phenylalanine, the CDR3 has a length of 13 residues. Of all the DNA, just the CDR3 is kept, 39 bases in frame from base 1. For CDR1 and CDR2, the germline V gene lists SQVTM and ANQGSEA.

The specimen comprised peripheral blood, sampled from a patient treated with radiotherapy plus ipilimumab. The chain uses TRBV29-1 and TRBJ2-5; too little of a D gene remains to name it. The receptor's source is a human donor with non-small cell lung cancer whose response to radiotherapy plus ipilimumab could not be evaluated. The bases read TGCAGCGTTGTAGGCAGGCTCCAAGAGACCCAGTACTTC. It encodes CSVVGRLQETQYF.